This T cell receptor beta chain was recorded in a study of T cell clones after liver transplantation. Across the study: Samples came from ITN030ST, which attempted immunosuppression withdrawal within 2 years of liver transplantation. Until 12-24 months post-transplant, subjects got standard immunosuppression and no induction.

This CDR3 region has 13 residues. V was shortened by 5 bases and J by 0 bases, with 5 bases between the two germline ends. Germline lookup yields CDR1 SGHRS and CDR2 YFSETQ. The assay was immunoSEQ multiplex PCR, and TCRdb's table has in-frame clones only and misses some. The sample gives over 100,000 clones, roughly 80% of which show up once; over 0.75% is in the top ten. This clonotype was sampled from a human donor who received a liver transplant. The sequenced sample was CD4+ T cells from blood, obtained before liver transplant. The genes are TRBV5-1 and TRBJ2-2; D gene ambiguous. The CDR3 spells CASRISNTGELFF. The CDR3 bases are TGCGCCAGCAGAATCTCGAACACCGGGGAGCTGTTTTTT.